Presented here are 13 T cell receptor beta chains from one specimen sequenced in a study of CD8 T cells in ankylosing spondylitis. Notes on the study in general: Seven to nine highly homologous variants formed a TCR beta motif that appeared characteristic of ankylosing spondylitis blood.

TCRdb re-called the 5' RACE reads through MiXCR, storing one row per CDR3 protein. In the table there are a few hundred thousand distinct CDR3 sequences, about a fifth of which are singletons. Their target antigens are unknown. Sequenced input: blood, either unsorted or a sorted T cell fraction (not recorded which). These TCRs come from a male donor with ankylosing spondylitis.

The sample holds many counts of this clonotype. The J gene is TRBJ2-4, the V gene TRBV20-1, with D possibly matching TRBD2 (5 bases). Germline CDR1 reads DFQATT; CDR2 reads SNEGSKA (reference sequence). V was cut by 1 base and J by 0 bases, with 19 bases left in between. CDR3 length equals 18 residues. In DNA form, the CDR3 reads TGCAGTGCTAGAGTAACTAGAATAATAGAAGGAGCCAAAAACATTCAGTACTTC. Its translation is CSARVTRIIEGAKNIQYF.

In its sample, this clonotype was seen a few times. The genes are TRBV29-1 and TRBJ2-3; 7 bases are shared with TRBD1. This CDR3 is built from 13 residues. Germline CDR1 SQVTM, CDR2 ANQGSEA. The CDR3 spells CSSRDSWADTQYF. The DNA for the CDR3 is TGCAGTTCCAGGGACAGCTGGGCAGATACGCAGTATTTT.

The chain couples TRBV20-1 to TRBJ1-2; D is undetermined. This CDR3 has 14 residues. Between the trimmed V and J ends, which lost 3 bases and 4 bases, there was a span of 15 bases. Germline V gene lookup returns CDR1 DFQATT and CDR2 SNEGSKA (reference sequence). CDR3 DNA: TGCAGTGCTAGGCGTCCAGATCCCAGCTATGGCTACACCTTC. Translating it yields CSARRPDPSYGYTF.

This clonotype was counted a few times. V usage is TRBV10-3 and J usage is TRBJ2-1; perhaps D is TRBD1 or TRBD2 (6 bases each). Germline assignment: CDR1 ENHRY and CDR2 SYGVKD. The ends were cut back, 0 bases at V and 8 bases at J, with 14 bases in the middle. The CDR3 contains 15 residues. The CDR3 bases are TGTGCCATCAGTGAGTCGAACCCAGGGGAGGATGAGCAGTTCTTC. The encoded protein is CAISESNPGEDEQFF.

V usage is TRBV4-2 and J usage is TRBJ2-7; maybe TRBD2 (5 bases). This CDR3 region has 16 residues. Per germline, CDR1 LGHNA and CDR2 YNFKEQ. The V end was cut by 4 bases, the J end by 4 bases, with 20 bases between. The CDR3 DNA reads as TGTGCCAGCAGCCCAAGTTTAGAGGCCCCGGGGTACGAGCAGTACTTC. Its protein product is CASSPSLEAPGYEQYF.

There are a few counts of this clonotype. Here the CDR3 reads CASSQTGMGHSPLHF. Here the CDR3 DNA reads TGTGCCAGCAGTCAAACAGGGATGGGCCATTCACCCCTCCACTTT. The V call is TRBV7-9, the J call TRBJ1-6, with D perhaps TRBD1 (6 bases). Per the germline V gene, CDR1 is SEHNR and CDR2 is FQNEAQ (reference sequence). The CDR3 sequence is 15 residues long. V dropped 6 bases and J dropped 8 bases, with 17 bases sitting between them.

There are many counts of this clonotype. As DNA, the CDR3 is TGTGCCAGCAGTTATCGACTCTACTATGGCTACACCTTC. Protein sequence: CASSYRLYYGYTF. The chain joins TRBV6-5 to TRBJ1-2, with unresolved D. V lost 3 bases, J lost 3 bases, and 8 bases lay in between. Germline V CDR1 and CDR2: MNHEY, SVGAGI. The CDR3 loop spans 13 amino acids.

A few counts support this clonotype. The chain couples TRBV6-5 to TRBJ2-1; unclear D gene. Trimming stripped 0 bases from V and 5 bases from J, with 8 bases between. CDR1 and CDR2 (germline): MNHEY, SVGAGI. This CDR3 region has 14 residues. The CDR3 nucleotides read TGTGCCAGCAGTTACTCGATAGGGAACAATGAGCAGTTCTTC. It codes for CASSYSIGNNEQFF.

The V and J genes are TRBV7-8 and TRBJ1-2; no clear D gene. The CDR3 totals 15 residues. Germline lookup yields CDR1 SGHVS and CDR2 FQNEAQ. The V and J ends lost 0 bases and 7 bases respectively, with 15 bases between them. The chain's CDR3 is CASSLALRSMAGYTF. CDR3 nucleotides: TGTGCCAGCAGCTTAGCGCTTAGGTCTATGGCTGGCTACACCTTC. Full variable domain (remainder filled in from reference TRBV7-8 and TRBJ1-2): GAGVSQSPRYKVAKRGQDVALRCDPISGHVSLFWYQQALGQGPEFLTYFQNEAQLDKSGLPSDRFFAERPEGSVSTLKIQRTQQEDSAVYLCASSLALRSMAGYTFGSGTRLTVV.

The table lists this clonotype with many counts. This chain uses TRBV5-1 with TRBJ1-1; D possibly corresponds to TRBD1 (5 bases). V lost 0 bases to trimming and J lost 1 base, with 10 bases between them. This CDR3 is 15 amino acids long. Per germline, CDR1 SGHRS and CDR2 YFSETQ. In DNA form, the CDR3 reads TGCGCCAGCAGCTTGGCAGCAGGGCCGAACACTGAAGCTTTCTTT. Translation gives CASSLAAGPNTEAFF.

The sample holds a few counts of this clonotype. The chain has TRBV28 and TRBJ2-2, with TRBD1 as a possible D gene (5 bases). Trimming left V 10 bases short and J 4 bases short, with 16 bases between. This CDR3 spans 14 amino acids. The V gene's germline CDR1 is MDHEN and CDR2 SYDVKM. The CDR3 spells CATSGNRATGELFF. The DNA for the CDR3 is TGTGCCACCTCAGGGAACAGAGCCACCGGGGAGCTGTTTTTT.

This clonotype was found a few times. V is TRBV12-3 or TRBV12-4 and J is TRBJ2-7; a possible D gene is TRBD1 (6 bases). This CDR3 comprises 16 residues. The germline V and J ends were trimmed by 6 bases and 5 bases, with 23 bases remaining between them. In DNA, the CDR3 is TGTGCCAGCAGCCGGATAACAGGGCCCGCAACCCACGAGCAGTACTTC. Translated: CASSRITGPATHEQYF.

This clonotype was seen repeatedly, ten times or more. V gene TRBV18 combines with J gene TRBJ2-3; no firm D call. This CDR3 is built from 16 residues. The ends were cut back, 2 bases at V and 1 base at J, with 13 bases in the middle. The germline CDR1 and CDR2 sequences are KGHSH and LQKENI. CDR3 bases: TGTGCCAGCTCACCAGGCCTAGGAAGGGGCACAGATACGCAGTATTTT. This codes for CASSPGLGRGTDTQYF.